The present T cell receptor beta chain was sequenced within a study of tumor-infiltrating lymphocytes in primary liver carcinoma. TCR beta cDNA was prepared out of around 460 ng total RNA by means of a constant-region primer. Three nested multiplex PCR rounds, a slightly modified ARM-PCR method, built the TCR beta libraries. Investigators reported that the first two PCR rounds, at 10 cycles each, used TRBV1-TRBV30 forward primers with a C-beta reverse primer. Via MiXCR, TCRdb re-called the multiplex PCR reads, giving one row per CDR3 protein. The repertoire consists of nearly 50,000 distinct CDR3 sequences, with 70% to 85% occurring once and the leading ten covering about a quarter. Study-level points and caveats: Tumor top-250-clone fractions significantly exceeded those of blood (p = 0.039).

As to this clonotype: Its antigen is still unknown. A read error is possible here, since a much larger clone lies one base away.

V was trimmed by 9 bases and J by 8 bases, leaving 20 bases between them. Per the germline V gene, CDR1 is SNHLY and CDR2 is FYNNEI. This CDR3 spans 13 amino acids. Between 20 and 30 mg of unsorted bulk tissue served as the source from which RNA and DNA were co-extracted. The chain employs TRBV2 and TRBJ2-7, with D tentatively TRBD1 or TRBD2 (5 bases each). The sequenced material came from liver tumor tissue from sampling region 3. Sample subset: tumor region T3, left-lateral pole. This receptor was obtained from a man in his forties with primary liver carcinoma and hepatitis B virus infection. The CDR3 is CARSQGEGLKQYF. In DNA, the CDR3 is TGTGCCAGGTCCCAGGGAGAAGGACTCAAGCAGTACTTC. The full variable domain, completed using reference TRBV2 and TRBJ2-7, is EPEVTQTPSHQVTQMGQEVILRCVPISNHLYFYWYRQILGQKVEFLVSFYNNEISEKSEIFDDQFSVERPDGSNFTLKIRSTKLEDSAMYFCARSQGEGLKQYFGPGTRLTVT.